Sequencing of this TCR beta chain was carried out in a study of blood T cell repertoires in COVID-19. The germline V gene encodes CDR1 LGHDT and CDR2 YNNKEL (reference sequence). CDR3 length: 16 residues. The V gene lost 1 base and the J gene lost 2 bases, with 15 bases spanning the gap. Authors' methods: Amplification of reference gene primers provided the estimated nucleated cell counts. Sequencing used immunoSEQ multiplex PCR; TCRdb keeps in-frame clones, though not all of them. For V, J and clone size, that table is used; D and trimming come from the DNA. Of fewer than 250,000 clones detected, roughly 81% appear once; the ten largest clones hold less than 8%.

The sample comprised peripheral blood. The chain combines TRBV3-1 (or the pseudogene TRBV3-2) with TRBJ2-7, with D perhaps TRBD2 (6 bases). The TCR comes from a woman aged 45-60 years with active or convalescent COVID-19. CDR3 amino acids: CASSQGWRGRTYEQYF. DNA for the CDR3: TGTGCCAGCAGCCAAGGTTGGAGGGGTCGAACCTACGAGCAGTACTTC.